This is a list of T cell receptor beta chains from one sample in a study of cytomegalovirus exposure and HLA in healthy donors. Libraries were prepared by immunoSEQ multiplex PCR; TCRdb keeps only in-frame clonotypes and omits some of them. Of about 150,000 clones in the sample, roughly 9.6% were seen once. Sequenced sample: PBMCs. Receptors originate from a woman in her forties in good health and CMV-seropositive. The CDR3 runs from the conserved cysteine through the conserved F or W. The D gene is left open where the match is weak. Part of the rows lack a size; the others show once, few, many or a class for expanded clones.

>few|TRBV6-1|-|TRBJ2-2
TGTGCCAGCAGTGAAGTAGGGATGGGGGGAAGAACCGGGGAGCTGTTTTTT
CASSEVGMGGRTGELFF
>few|TRBV7-9|-|TRBJ2-1
TGTGCCAGCAGCCGTGACTGGGTCGTGGAGCGGCAGTTCTTC
CASSRDWVVERQFF
>-|TRBV5-1|-|TRBJ2-5
TGCGCCAGCAGCTTGGAGTATTACAGACAAGAGACCCAGTACTTC
CASSLEYYRQETQYF
>-|TRBV29-1|-|TRBJ2-7
TGCAGCGTTAGGAGGGCCGGCAACGAGCAGTACTTC
CSVRRAGNEQYF
>few|TRBV27|TRBD2|TRBJ2-7
TGTGCCAGCAGTTTATCTCTAGCGGGGGTCTACGAGCAGTACTTC
CASSLSLAGVYEQYF
>few|TRBV9|-|TRBJ2-3
TGTGCCAGCAGCGTTACTCCTAGCACAGATACGCAGTATTTT
CASSVTPSTDTQYF
>-|TRBV27|TRBD1|TRBJ2-7
TGTGCCAGCAGTCTCGTTCCGGGACAGCACTACGAGCAGTACTTC
CASSLVPGQHYEQYF
>-|TRBV6-5|-|TRBJ2-7
TGTGCCAGCAGTCCACGAAAGGGTGGGGGCGACGGGCAGTACTTC
CASSPRKGGGDGQYF
>-|TRBV18|TRBD1|TRBJ2-5
TGTGCCAGCTCACCATCAAACAGGGGGTCCGGGGAGACCCAGTACTTC
CASSPSNRGSGETQYF
>few|TRBV5-1|-|TRBJ1-2
TGCGCCAGCAGCCCTAGCGGGGGATCGGGCTATGGCTACACCTTC
CASSPSGGSGYGYTF
>-|TRBV5-1|TRBD1|TRBJ2-3
TGCGCCAGCAGCTCTGGACAGGGGACGGGAGATACGCAGTATTTT
CASSSGQGTGDTQYF
>many|TRBV29-1|-|TRBJ2-4
TGCAGCGGGGGTGAGGGCCTAACCAAAAACATTCAGTACTTC
CSGGEGLTKNIQYF
>-|TRBV19|TRBD2|TRBJ2-4
TGTGCCAGTAGTATGTGGGTCGGGGCGGGGGGAAACATTCAGTACTTC
CASSMWVGAGGNIQYF
>many|TRBV29-1|-|TRBJ2-2
TGCAGCGTTGAAGGTACGGACATAAACACCGGGGAGCTGTTTTTT
CSVEGTDINTGELFF
>-|TRBV6-4|TRBD1|TRBJ2-1
TGTGCCAGCAGTTCAACAGGGGCCAATGAGCAGTTCTTC
CASSSTGANEQFF
>-|TRBV7-2|TRBD2|TRBJ2-3
TGTGCCAGCAGCTTAGCGGGACTAGCGGGGCTACGCACAGATACGCAGTATTTT
CASSLAGLAGLRTDTQYF
>few|TRBV10-1|-|TRBJ2-3
TGCGCCAGCAGTGAAGGAACAGCGGTAGATACGCAGTATTTT
CASSEGTAVDTQYF
>-|TRBV7-9|-|TRBJ2-2
TGTGCCAGCAGCTTATTCGCCGGAGACACCGGGGAGCTGTTTTTT
CASSLFAGDTGELFF
>-|TRBV6-1|TRBD1|TRBJ2-7
TGTGCCAGCAGCCGGGACAGGGCCGGCTACGAGCAGTACTTC
CASSRDRAGYEQYF
>few|TRBV6-5|TRBD1|TRBJ1-1
TGTGCCAGCAGCGGACAGGTAAACACTGAAGCTTTCTTT
CASSGQVNTEAFF